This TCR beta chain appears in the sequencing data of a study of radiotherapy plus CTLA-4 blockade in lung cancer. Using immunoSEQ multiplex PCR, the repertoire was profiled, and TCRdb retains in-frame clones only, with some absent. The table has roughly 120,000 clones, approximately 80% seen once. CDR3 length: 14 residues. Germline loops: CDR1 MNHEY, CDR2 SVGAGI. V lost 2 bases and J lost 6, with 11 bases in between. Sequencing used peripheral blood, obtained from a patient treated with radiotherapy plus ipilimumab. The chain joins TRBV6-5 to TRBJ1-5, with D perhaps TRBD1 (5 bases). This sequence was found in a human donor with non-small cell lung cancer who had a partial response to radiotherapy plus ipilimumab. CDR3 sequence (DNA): TGTGCCAGCAGTTACGGGGGGGTCGGTCAGCCCCAGCATTTT. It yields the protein CASSYGGVGQPQHF.